Shown below are 12 T cell receptor beta chains from a single sample sequenced in a study of shared clonotypes between healthy human individuals (TCRdb year 2020). Library method: the immunoSEQ multiplex PCR assay. Entries here come from immuneACCESS through TCRdb and include only in-frame sequences with V and J called. Some clones fail to appear in such tables; in the studies checked, an unresolved V gene covers under half of the shortfall, and the cause of the remainder is unknown. The sample table shows some 200,000 clones, and 65% are seen once. The ten largest clones take up around 10% of the sample. The sequenced sample was memory CD4+ T cells sorted from blood. The sample's cell subset or site label, decoded: CD45RA-negative fraction. The receptors come from a man aged 25 to 40 in good health.

The rearrangement uses TRBV10-2 and TRBJ1-1, with D uncertain. The germline V gene encodes CDR1 WSHSY and CDR2 SAAADI. V was cut by 3 bases and J by 1 base, with 6 bases left in between. CDR3 length: 13 residues. The CDR3 region has the DNA TGCGCCAGCAGTGACCCGGAGAACACTGAAGCTTTCTTT. This translates into CASSDPENTEAFF.

The chain carries TRBV18 and TRBJ1-1; D gene unclear. This CDR3 spans 15 amino acids. CDR1 is KGHSH and CDR2 is LQKENI in the germline V gene. V shed 1 base and J shed 5 bases, with 14 bases lying between them. DNA for the CDR3: TGTGCCAGCTCACCACGAGTGGAGGTTCGAACTGAAGCTTTCTTT. Translation gives CASSPRVEVRTEAFF.

This clone occurred many times. This CDR3 is also generated by other DNA sequences in the sample. The V gene is TRBV5-1, the J gene TRBJ2-1, with 8 bases that match TRBD2. V trimming: 2 bases; J trimming: 6 bases; junction bases outside the gene matches: 16. This CDR3 has 18 residues. Germline values: CDR1 SGHRS, CDR2 YFSETQ. The CDR3 protein is CASSLFPRTSSGINEQFF. The CDR3 DNA follows: TGCGCCAGCAGCTTATTCCCCCGGACTAGCTCGGGGATCAATGAGCAGTTCTTC.

This clone was seen only a few times. The rearrangement joins TRBV7-8 to TRBJ2-7; D gene unclear. The V and J ends lost 0 bases and 0 bases respectively, with 9 bases between them. The CDR3 runs 15 residues. Germline loops: CDR1 SGHVS, CDR2 FQNEAQ. CDR3 loop: CASSLAATRSYEQYF. CDR3 DNA: TGTGCCAGCAGCTTAGCTGCCACTCGCTCCTACGAGCAGTACTTC.

The V call is TRBV5-4, the J call TRBJ1-1; D ambiguous. CDR1 is SGHNT, CDR2 YYREEE, per germline (reference sequence). Trimming left V 7 bases short and J 1 base short, with 17 bases between. CDR3 length: 15 residues. CDR3 amino acids: CASYPPSGRNTEAFF. The CDR3, as DNA: TGTGCCAGCTACCCTCCCTCTGGGAGGAACACTGAAGCTTTCTTT.

This chain links TRBV28 with TRBJ2-7; D not resolved. Looked up from germline, CDR1 is MDHEN and CDR2 is SYDVKM. The CDR3 totals 13 residues. V gave up 8 bases and J gave up 7 bases, with 18 bases separating them. The CDR3 region is CASPALLLWEQYF. In DNA, the CDR3 is TGTGCCAGCCCCGCCCTACTATTATGGGAGCAGTACTTC.

V gene TRBV28 combines with J gene TRBJ1-2; D possibly corresponds to TRBD1 (6 bases). V was pared by 6 bases and J by 1 base, with 12 bases between. Per the germline V gene, CDR1 is MDHEN and CDR2 is SYDVKM. The CDR3 runs 14 residues. CDR3 DNA: TGTGCCAGCAGAACCTGGACAGTTAACTATGGCTACACCTTC. Encoded protein: CASRTWTVNYGYTF.

The chain is built from TRBV28 and TRBJ2-3, with no clear D. Germline-derived CDR1 and CDR2 are MDHEN and SYDVKM. The CDR3 runs to 12 residues. V gave up 11 bases and J gave up 0 bases, with 9 bases separating them. The CDR3 loop reads CACGESTDTQYF. The CDR3 bases are TGTGCCTGCGGAGAGAGCACAGATACGCAGTATTTT.

The chain recombines TRBV4-1 with TRBJ1-4; D is uncertain. V shed 8 bases and J shed 6 bases, with 13 bases lying between them. This CDR3 is 13 amino acids long. Germline CDR1 reads MGHRA; CDR2 reads YSYEKL. The CDR3 sequence: CASYDQRYEKLFF. For the CDR3, the DNA is TGCGCCAGCTACGACCAGCGGTATGAAAAACTGTTTTTT.

This clone appeared a few times. V is TRBV7-8 and J is TRBJ2-5; 10 bases fit TRBD2. With 7 bases clipped from V and 3 bases from J, the junction kept 8 bases outside the gene matches. The CDR3 loop spans 15 amino acids. Per germline, CDR1 SGHVS and CDR2 FQNEAQ. CDR3 amino acids: CASTSSGRKKETQYF. CDR3 coding DNA: TGTGCCAGCACCTCTAGCGGGAGAAAGAAAGAGACCCAGTACTTC.

This chain connects TRBV5-1 to TRBJ1-1; no reliable D call. This CDR3 spans 13 amino acids. Germline CDR1 reads SGHRS; CDR2 reads YFSETQ. V lost 0 bases and J lost 4, with 7 bases in between. CDR3 amino acids: CASSLDPATEAFF. CDR3 DNA: TGCGCCAGCAGCTTGGACCCGGCCACTGAAGCTTTCTTT.

The chain uses TRBV27 and TRBJ2-7; D remains unclear. V was shortened by 6 bases and J by 0 bases, with 9 bases between the two germline ends. Germline lookup yields CDR1 MNHEY and CDR2 SMNVEV (reference sequence). There are 13 residues in the CDR3. The CDR3 bases are TGTGCCAGCAGACCCTTTATCTCCTACGAGCAGTACTTC. Protein sequence: CASRPFISYEQYF.